One sample yielded the 9 T cell receptor beta chains listed below, sequenced in a study of blood T cell repertoires in COVID-19 (dated by TCRdb to 2018 to 2021). Receptors were amplified or captured by the immunoSEQ multiplex PCR assay. TCRdb's version of the immuneACCESS table is confined to in-frame rearrangements and falls short of the full clone set. An unresolved V gene accounts for under half of the shortfall where checked; the remainder is of unknown origin. The sample data list about 140,000 clones, and around 72% of these were observed just once. Together, the top ten hold less than 2% of the sample. The sequencing input was peripheral blood. The receptors shown here come from a woman in her sixties or seventies with acute or convalescent COVID-19.

The chain joins TRBV27 to TRBJ2-3; D is perhaps TRBD2 (5 bases). The CDR3 is 14 residues long. Germline CDR1 MNHEY, CDR2 SMNVEV (reference sequence). V shed 5 bases and J shed 4 bases, with 13 bases lying between them. CDR3 in amino acids: CASSPALGADTQYF. DNA for the CDR3: TGTGCCAGCAGTCCGGCCCTGGGAGCAGATACGCAGTATTTT.

The chain links TRBV5-1 to TRBJ1-2; possibly TRBD1 for D (5 bases). V was clipped by 2 bases and J by 7 bases, with 12 bases between them. Looked up from germline, CDR1 is SGHRS and CDR2 is YFSETQ. The CDR3 sequence is 13 residues long. The CDR3 here is CASSFGTVGGYTF. DNA for the CDR3: TGCGCCAGCAGCTTTGGGACTGTAGGTGGCTACACCTTC.

In its sample, this clone was seen a few times. The V call is TRBV27, the J call TRBJ2-4; TRBD2 agrees at 14 bases. V shed 7 bases, J shed 3 bases, and the junction held 8 bases outside the gene matches. This CDR3 is 17 amino acids long. CDR1 is MNHEY, CDR2 SMNVEV, per germline (reference sequence). The DNA of the CDR3 is TGTGCCAGCAAGAGACTAGCGGGAGGGCTGGACAAAAACATTCAGTACTTC. This translates into CASKRLAGGLDKNIQYF.

The genes are TRBV5-1 and TRBJ1-2; 8 bases are shared with TRBD1. This CDR3 has 13 residues. Germline trimming cut 4 bases from V and 7 bases from J; bases unmatched to any gene: 6. Germline lookup yields CDR1 SGHRS and CDR2 YFSETQ. The CDR3 here is CASSPQGVGGYTF. Here the CDR3 DNA reads TGCGCCAGCAGCCCACAGGGGGTTGGTGGCTACACCTTC.

The gene calls are TRBV6-5 and TRBJ2-5; TRBD2 might be the D (5 bases). The germline V and J ends were trimmed by 8 bases and 5 bases, with 12 bases remaining between them. This CDR3 is built from 12 residues. Germline CDR1 MNHEY, CDR2 SVGAGI. This CDR3 reads CASEGVYETQYF. Here the CDR3 DNA reads TGTGCCAGCGAGGGCGTATACGAGACCCAGTACTTC.

V and J are TRBV6-5 and TRBJ1-6; D gene ambiguous. CDR1 and CDR2 (germline): MNHEY, SVGAGI. V dropped 0 bases and J dropped 7 bases, with 7 bases sitting between them. The CDR3 covers 14 residues. The CDR3: CASSYSQENSPLHF. DNA of the CDR3: TGTGCCAGCAGTTACTCGCAGGAAAATTCACCCCTCCACTTT.

V and J are TRBV27 and TRBJ1-1, with D maybe TRBD1 (6 bases). This CDR3 comprises 20 residues. Trimming pared 1 base from V and 1 base from J, leaving 25 bases between. The germline V gene has CDR1 MNHEY and CDR2 SMNVEV (reference sequence). The CDR3 region is CASSLFPLGDTGRENTEAFF. In nucleotides, the CDR3 is TGTGCCAGCAGTTTATTCCCCTTGGGGGACACGGGGAGGGAGAACACTGAAGCTTTCTTT.

With respect to this clone: The sample carries other DNA sequences with the same CDR3. The chain is built from TRBV5-1 and TRBJ1-6, with TRBD1 matching over 10 bases. The CDR3 totals 15 residues. Germline lookup yields CDR1 SGHRS and CDR2 YFSETQ. The V segment lost 6 bases and the J segment 5 bases; nucleotides outside the gene matches: 5. CDR3 sequence (DNA): TGCGCCAGCACTCCCGGGACAGGGGATAATTCACCCCTCCACTTT. Encoded protein: CASTPGTGDNSPLHF.

This chain connects TRBV10-1 to TRBJ2-1; 15 bases are shared with TRBD2. The germline V gene has CDR1 WNHNN and CDR2 SYGVQD (reference sequence). After removal of 6 bases from V and 1 base from J, the junction contained 7 bases not matched to a gene. This CDR3 region has 18 residues. This CDR3 reads CASSSGLAGGLSYNEQFF. CDR3 DNA sequence: TGCGCCAGCAGCTCGGGACTAGCGGGAGGTTTGTCCTACAATGAGCAGTTCTTC.